What follows is one T cell receptor (beta chain) and its context. With 6 bases removed from V and 6 bases from J, the gap between germline ends came to 8 bases. Germline V CDR1 and CDR2: SGHTA, FQGNSA. CDR3 length: 11 amino acids. This sample was included in a study of blood T cell repertoires in COVID-19. In the study overall: Italy, Spain and the United States were the sources of the convalescent and acute COVID-19 samples. PBMCs, B-cell-depleted T cells, or T cells provided the cDNA or gDNA that made up the material.

In the original workflow: Researchers report that nucleated cell counts were estimated from reference gene primer amplification. TCRdb keeps only in-frame clones here, not all; method: immunoSEQ multiplex PCR. V, J and clone size are those of that table, while D and trimming were read from the DNA. The data contain about 25,000 clones, 85% to 90% of them singletons. The V call is TRBV7-2, the J call TRBJ1-2; D unresolved. The receptor's source is a human donor in a cohort sampled during active COVID-19. Sequencing was done on a sample of peripheral blood. In DNA, the CDR3 is TGTGCCAGCAGTCGGAGAGATGGCTACACCTTC. Amino acids: CASSRRDGYTF.